This note documents a single T cell receptor (beta chain) sequence. Germline-derived CDR1 and CDR2 are KGHSH and LQKENI. This CDR3 is 14 amino acids long. V was clipped by 0 bases and J by 4 bases, with 6 bases between them. The sample originates from a study of blood T cell repertoires in COVID-19. Method: immunoSEQ multiplex PCR; TCRdb's copy keeps in-frame clones and lacks some. The sample has 200,000 or so clones, 86% seen once. This clonotype originated in a middle-aged man with acute or convalescent COVID-19. Source material: peripheral blood. This chain links TRBV18 with TRBJ1-4, with TRBD1 as a possible D gene (5 bases). CDR3 in DNA: TGTGCCAGCTCACCACCGGGGCTTAATGAAAAACTGTTTTTT. Translated, it gives CASSPPGLNEKLFF.